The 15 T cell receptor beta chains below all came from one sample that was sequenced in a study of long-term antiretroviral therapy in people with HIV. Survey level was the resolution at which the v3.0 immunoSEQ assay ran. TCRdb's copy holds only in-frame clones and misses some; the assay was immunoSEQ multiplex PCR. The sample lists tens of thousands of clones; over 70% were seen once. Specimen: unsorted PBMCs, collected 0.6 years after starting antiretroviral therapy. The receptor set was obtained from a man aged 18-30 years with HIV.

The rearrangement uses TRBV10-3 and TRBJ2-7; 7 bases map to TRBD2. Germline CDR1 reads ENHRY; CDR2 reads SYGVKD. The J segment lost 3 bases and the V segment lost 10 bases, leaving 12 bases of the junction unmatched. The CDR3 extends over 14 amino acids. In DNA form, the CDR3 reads TGTGCCAGCGGAATGGGAGGGGCTGGCTACGAGCAGTACTTC. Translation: CASGMGGAGYEQYF.

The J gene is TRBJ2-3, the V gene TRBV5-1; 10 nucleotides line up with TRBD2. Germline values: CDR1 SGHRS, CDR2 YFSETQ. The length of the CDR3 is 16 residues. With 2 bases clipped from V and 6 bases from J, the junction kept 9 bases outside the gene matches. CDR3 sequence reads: CASSLLAGGSWDTQYF. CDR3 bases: TGCGCCAGCAGCTTATTAGCGGGAGGCTCCTGGGATACGCAGTATTTT.

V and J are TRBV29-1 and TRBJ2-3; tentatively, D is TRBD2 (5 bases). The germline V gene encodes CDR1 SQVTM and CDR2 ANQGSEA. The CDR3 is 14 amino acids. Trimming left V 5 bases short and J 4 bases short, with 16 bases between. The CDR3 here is CSVRAVSVADTQYF. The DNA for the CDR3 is TGCAGCGTTCGTGCGGTTAGCGTAGCAGATACGCAGTATTTT.

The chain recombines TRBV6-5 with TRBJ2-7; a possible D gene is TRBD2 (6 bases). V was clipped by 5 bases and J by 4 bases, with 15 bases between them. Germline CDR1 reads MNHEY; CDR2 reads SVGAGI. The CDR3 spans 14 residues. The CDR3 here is CASSKRDSSYEQYF. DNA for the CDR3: TGTGCCAGCAGTAAACGGGACTCCTCGTACGAGCAGTACTTC.

DNA for the CDR3: TGTGCCAGCTCACTAACTAGCAGCAGTGAGCAGTTCTTC. Translation gives CASSLTSSSEQFF. This rearrangement joins TRBV18 to TRBJ2-1; the D gene is possibly TRBD2 (6 bases). Trimming took off 4 bases at V and 9 bases at J, with 13 bases between the two ends. Germline V gene lookup returns CDR1 KGHSH and CDR2 LQKENI. The CDR3 sequence is 13 residues long.

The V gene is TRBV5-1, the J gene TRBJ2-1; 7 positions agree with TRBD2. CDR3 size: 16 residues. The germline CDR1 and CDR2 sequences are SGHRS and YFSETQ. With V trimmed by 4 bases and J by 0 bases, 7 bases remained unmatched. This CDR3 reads CASSPGGGSSYNEQFF. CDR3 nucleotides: TGCGCCAGCAGCCCTGGTGGCGGGAGCTCCTACAATGAGCAGTTCTTC.

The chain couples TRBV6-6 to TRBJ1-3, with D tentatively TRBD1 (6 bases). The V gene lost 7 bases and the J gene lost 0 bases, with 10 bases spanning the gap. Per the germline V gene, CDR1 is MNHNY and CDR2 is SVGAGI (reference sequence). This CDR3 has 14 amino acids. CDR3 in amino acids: CASIQGFSGNTIYF. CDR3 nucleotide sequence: TGTGCCAGCATTCAGGGGTTCTCTGGAAACACCATATATTTT.

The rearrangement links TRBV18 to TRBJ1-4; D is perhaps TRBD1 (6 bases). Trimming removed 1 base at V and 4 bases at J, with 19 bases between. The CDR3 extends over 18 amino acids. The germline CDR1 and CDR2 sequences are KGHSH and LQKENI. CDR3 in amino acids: CASSPLRTLGTFNEKLFF. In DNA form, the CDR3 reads TGTGCCAGCTCACCACTTCGAACATTGGGGACATTTAATGAAAAACTGTTTTTT. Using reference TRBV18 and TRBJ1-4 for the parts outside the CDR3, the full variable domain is NAGVMQNPRHLVRRRGQEARLRCSPMKGHSHVYWYRQLPEEGLKFMVYLQKENIIDESGMPKERFSAEFPKEGPSILRIQQVVRGDSAAYFCASSPLRTLGTFNEKLFFGSGTQLSVL.

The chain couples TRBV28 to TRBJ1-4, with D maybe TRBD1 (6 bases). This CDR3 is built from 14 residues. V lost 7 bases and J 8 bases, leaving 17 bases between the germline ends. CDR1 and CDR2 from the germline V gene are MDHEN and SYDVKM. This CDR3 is CASNVQGLQEKLFF. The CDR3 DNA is TGTGCCAGCAATGTACAGGGACTACAGGAAAAACTGTTTTTT.

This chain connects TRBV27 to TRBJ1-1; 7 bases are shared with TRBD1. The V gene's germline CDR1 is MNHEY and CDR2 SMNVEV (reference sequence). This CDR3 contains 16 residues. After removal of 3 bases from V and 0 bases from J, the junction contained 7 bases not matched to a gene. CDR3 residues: CASSFLTGRMNTEAFF. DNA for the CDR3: TGTGCCAGCAGTTTCCTGACAGGGAGAATGAACACTGAAGCTTTCTTT.

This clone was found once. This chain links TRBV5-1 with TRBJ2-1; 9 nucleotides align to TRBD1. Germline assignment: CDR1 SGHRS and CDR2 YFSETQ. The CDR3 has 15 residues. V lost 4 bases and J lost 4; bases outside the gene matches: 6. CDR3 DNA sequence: TGCGCCAGCAGCATCACCGGGACAGGGTACAATGAGCAGTTCTTC. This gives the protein CASSITGTGYNEQFF.

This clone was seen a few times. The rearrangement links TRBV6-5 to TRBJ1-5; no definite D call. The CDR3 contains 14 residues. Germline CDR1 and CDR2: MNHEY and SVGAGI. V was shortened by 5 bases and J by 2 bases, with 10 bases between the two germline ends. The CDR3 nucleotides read TGTGCCAGCAGTGAAAGGAGCGGCAATCAGCCCCAGCATTTT. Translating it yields CASSERSGNQPQHF.

The chain's CDR3 is CASSSLSPQHF. The CDR3 region has the DNA TGTGCCAGCAGCTCTCTCTCGCCCCAGCATTTT. This sequence joins TRBV5-8 and TRBJ1-5, with D hard to call. Germline-derived CDR1 and CDR2 are SGHTS and YDEGEE. V lost 3 bases to trimming and J lost 9 bases, with 7 bases between them. There are 11 residues in the CDR3.

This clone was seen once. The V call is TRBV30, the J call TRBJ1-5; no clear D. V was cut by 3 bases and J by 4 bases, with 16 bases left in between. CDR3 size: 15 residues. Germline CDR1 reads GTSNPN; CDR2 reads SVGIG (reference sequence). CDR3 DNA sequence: TGTGCCTGGAGCCCGCGAGCACTCAATAATCAGCCCCAGCATTTT. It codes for CAWSPRALNNQPQHF.

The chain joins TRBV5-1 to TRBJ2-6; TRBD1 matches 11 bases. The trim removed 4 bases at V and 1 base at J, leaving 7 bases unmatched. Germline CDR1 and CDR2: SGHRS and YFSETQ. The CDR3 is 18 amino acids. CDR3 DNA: TGCGCCAGCAGCCGGCTCGGGACAGGGGGGTCTGGGGCCAACGTCCTGACTTTC. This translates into CASSRLGTGGSGANVLTF.